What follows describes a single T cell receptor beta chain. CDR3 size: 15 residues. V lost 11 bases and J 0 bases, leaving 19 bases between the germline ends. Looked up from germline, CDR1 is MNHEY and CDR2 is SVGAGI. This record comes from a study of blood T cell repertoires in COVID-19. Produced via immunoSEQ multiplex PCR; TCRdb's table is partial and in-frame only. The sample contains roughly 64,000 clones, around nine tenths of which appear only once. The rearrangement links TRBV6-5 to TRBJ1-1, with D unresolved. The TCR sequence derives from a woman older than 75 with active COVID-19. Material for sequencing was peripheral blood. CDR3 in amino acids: CAATGQARLNTEAFF. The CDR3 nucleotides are TGTGCCGCCACTGGGCAGGCCCGGCTGAACACTGAAGCTTTCTTT.